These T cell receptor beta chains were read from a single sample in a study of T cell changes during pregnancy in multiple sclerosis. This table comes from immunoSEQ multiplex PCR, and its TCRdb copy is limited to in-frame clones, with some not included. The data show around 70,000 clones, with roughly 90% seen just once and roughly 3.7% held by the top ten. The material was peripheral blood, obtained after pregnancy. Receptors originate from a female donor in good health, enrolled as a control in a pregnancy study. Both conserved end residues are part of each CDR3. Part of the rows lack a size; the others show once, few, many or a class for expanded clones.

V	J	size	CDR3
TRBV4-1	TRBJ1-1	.	CASSQTSGSGGTEAFF
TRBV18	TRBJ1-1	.	CASSPPNRGTTEAFF
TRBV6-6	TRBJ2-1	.	CASSNRDRDDEQFF
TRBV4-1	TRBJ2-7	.	CASSQGGLAGSYEQYF
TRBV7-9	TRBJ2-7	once	CASSFFGSHEQYF
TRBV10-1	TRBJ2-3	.	CASSDGGGSTDTQYF
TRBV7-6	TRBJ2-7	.	CASSLTGVLEQYF
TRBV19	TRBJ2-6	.	CASSIAGSSGANVLTF
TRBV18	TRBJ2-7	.	CASSNMGGPYEQYF
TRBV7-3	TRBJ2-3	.	CASSPRGGGSGDTQYF
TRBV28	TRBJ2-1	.	CASKPRAYRGPDEQFF
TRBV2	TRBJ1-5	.	CASRNRDSPFSNQPQHF
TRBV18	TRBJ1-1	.	CASSPPGQGANTEAFF
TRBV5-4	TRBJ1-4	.	CASSLDQGGDEKLFF
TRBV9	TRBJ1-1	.	CASSVEQNTEAFF
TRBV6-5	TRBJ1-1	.	CASSYRGNTEAFF
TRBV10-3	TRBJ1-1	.	CAIGTGLDTEAFF
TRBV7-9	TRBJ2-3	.	CASIPGLGTDTQYF
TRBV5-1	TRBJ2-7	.	CASSTGQGEQYF
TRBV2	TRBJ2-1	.	CASSTGQGAWNEQFF
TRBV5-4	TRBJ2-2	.	CASSLAPSGNTGELFF
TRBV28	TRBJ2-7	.	CASSPPILLGRHYEQYF
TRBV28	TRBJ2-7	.	CASSLTGWYGEQYF
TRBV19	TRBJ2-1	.	CASSLGTSAGGEQFF
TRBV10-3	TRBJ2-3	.	CAISESGGRNTQYF
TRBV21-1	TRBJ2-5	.	CASSAPQEFQETQYF
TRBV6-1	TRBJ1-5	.	CASSAQVQGMSGQPQHF
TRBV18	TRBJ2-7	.	CASSGSSYEQYF
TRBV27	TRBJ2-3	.	CASSFGQYRTDTQYF
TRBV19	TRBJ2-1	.	CASSTTRLGGGEQFF
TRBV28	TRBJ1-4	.	CASSLGGGNEKLFF
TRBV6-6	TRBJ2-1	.	CASSPVAGVNEQFF
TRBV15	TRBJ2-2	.	CATSILRTILDRSTGELFF
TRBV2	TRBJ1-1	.	CAGGRGFAEAFF
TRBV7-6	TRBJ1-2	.	CASSRTGGDGYTF
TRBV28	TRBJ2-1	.	CASSPAGGSSYNEQFF
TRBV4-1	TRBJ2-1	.	CASRQPGYKDNEQFF
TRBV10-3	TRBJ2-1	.	CAISEGGARNNEQFF
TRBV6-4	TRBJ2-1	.	CASRLSESSYNEQFF
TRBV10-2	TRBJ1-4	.	CASAEQGNEKLFF
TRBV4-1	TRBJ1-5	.	CASSQDRTGNQPQHF
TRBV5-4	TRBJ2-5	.	CASSLGEFDGQGKRGETQYF
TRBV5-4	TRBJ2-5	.	CASSAGQGAQYF
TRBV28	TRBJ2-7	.	CASRRTSVSYEQYF
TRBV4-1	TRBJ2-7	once	CASSQDRTGTGSYEQYF
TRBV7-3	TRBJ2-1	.	CASSLIGDRPQFF